The clone carrying this T cell receptor beta chain appeared a few times. Its antigen is not identified. The sample is drawn from a study of regulatory T cells in long-lasting Graves disease. As for the study in general: The study counted Graves' disease as persistent given over 5 years of antithyroid drugs and positive TSH receptor antibodies.

From germline, CDR1 is SQVTM and CDR2 ANQGSEA. This CDR3 spans 11 amino acids. Arm-PCR of CDR3 regions with iRepertoire HTBI primers generated TCR beta libraries. TCRdb analysed the multiplex PCR reads with MiXCR anew, one entry per CDR3 protein. The data show 400,000 to 500,000 distinct CDR3 sequences, approximately 21% seen once. Documented time point: persistent/refractory GD, antithyroid drugs over 5 years with positive TRAb. PBMCs provided the RNA from which the TCR library was made. Diagnosing Graves' disease relied on the American Thyroid Association guidelines. EDTA tubes collected around 10 milliliters of peripheral blood. Study-level results: Persistent disease was characterized by preferential usage of TRBV28, TRBJ1-2 and TRBJ2-5.

The sequence was collected from a female donor with Graves disease. Sequences were derived from peripheral blood mononuclear cells (PBMCs), sampled when the disease was refractory, from a patient treated with antithyroid drugs. J is TRBJ1-2 and V is TRBV29-1; D is unclear. The CDR3 loop reads CSCGQDYGYTF. CDR3 coding DNA: TGCAGTTGCGGGCAGGACTATGGCTACACCTTC.